Below are 16 T cell receptor beta chains sequenced from a single sample in a study of long-term antiretroviral therapy in people with HIV. The assay used was immunoSEQ (version v3.0), run at survey level. The data were produced by immunoSEQ multiplex PCR, yet TCRdb's version contains in-frame clones alone and is incomplete. The repertoire includes approximately 30,000 clones, roughly 85% of them detected once, and roughly 10% sits in the top ten. The material sequenced was unsorted PBMCs, taken 0.8 years before starting antiretroviral therapy. The receptors shown here come from a man aged 18 to 29 with HIV.

The chain employs TRBV7-3 and TRBJ1-6; D ambiguous. V was pared by 3 bases and J by 6 bases, with 9 bases between. Germline V CDR1 and CDR2: SGHTA, FQGTGA. The CDR3 is made up of 14 amino acids. CDR3 in DNA: TGTGCCAGCAGCTTCTCAGGCCTTAATTCACCCCTCCACTTT. Translated, it gives CASSFSGLNSPLHF.

This chain connects TRBV2 to TRBJ2-3, with D hard to call. The CDR3 totals 11 residues. Between the trimmed V and J ends, which lost 6 bases and 4 bases, there was a span of 5 bases. Germline loops: CDR1 SNHLY, CDR2 FYNNEI. The CDR3 coding sequence is TGTGCCAGCAGAGCAGCAGATACGCAGTATTTT. This encodes CASRAADTQYF.

V gene TRBV29-1 combines with J gene TRBJ1-6; D ambiguous. Germline V lookup: CDR1 SQVTM, CDR2 ANQGSEA. The CDR3 is made up of 13 amino acids. Trimming pared 0 bases from V and 7 bases from J, leaving 7 bases between. CDR3 protein: CSVEEAKNSPLHF. In DNA form, the CDR3 reads TGCAGCGTTGAAGAGGCAAAGAATTCACCCCTCCACTTT. The full variable domain, completed using reference TRBV29-1 and TRBJ1-6, is SAVISQKPSRDICQRGTSLTIQCQVDSQVTMMFWYRQQPGQSLTLIATANQGSEATYESGFVIDKFPISRPNLTFSTLTVSNMSPEDSSIYLCSVEEAKNSPLHFGNGTRLTVT.

CDR3 nucleotide sequence: TGCGCCAGCAGCTTGAAGGGGGCCTACGAGCAGTACTTC. It codes for CASSLKGAYEQYF. V and J are TRBV5-1 and TRBJ2-7, with TRBD1 as a possible D gene (6 bases). The CDR3 length is 13 residues. Germline V lookup: CDR1 SGHRS, CDR2 YFSETQ. Deletions cut 1 base from V and 2 bases from J, with 7 bases between.

In the case of this clone: The same CDR3 is also encoded by other DNA sequences in this sample. The chain has TRBV28 and TRBJ2-7; D gene unclear. Germline CDR1 reads MDHEN; CDR2 reads SYDVKM. The V and J ends lost 3 bases and 4 bases respectively, with 10 bases between them. This CDR3 is built from 13 residues. CDR3 protein: CASSLGIGYEQYF. The CDR3 bases are TGTGCCAGCAGTTTGGGAATAGGGTACGAGCAGTACTTC.

V gene TRBV5-6 combines with J gene TRBJ1-6; D is possibly TRBD1 (5 bases). CDR1 is SGHDT, CDR2 YYEEEE, per germline. The CDR3 is 15 amino acids. Deletions cut 0 bases from V and 10 bases from J, with 14 bases between. As DNA, the CDR3 is TGTGCCAGCAGCTTGGGGGGGGGATTTCAGTCACCCCTCCACTTT. It specifies CASSLGGGFQSPLHF.

The rearrangement uses TRBV6-6 and TRBJ1-1; no definite D call. This CDR3 is 11 amino acids long. CDR1 MNHNY and CDR2 SVGAGI come from the germline V gene (reference sequence). Deletions cut 6 bases from V and 2 bases from J, with 4 bases between. The DNA for the CDR3 is TGTGCCAGCAGGTACAACACTGAAGCTTTCTTT. It translates to CASRYNTEAFF.

The genes are TRBV7-9 and TRBJ2-4; a possible D gene is TRBD1 (6 bases). This CDR3 is 14 amino acids long. CDR1 is SEHNR, CDR2 FQNEAQ, per germline (reference sequence). Between the trimmed V and J ends, which lost 4 bases and 0 bases, there was a span of 7 bases. The CDR3 nucleotides read TGTGCCAGCAGCTGGGGGCTAGCCAAAAACATTCAGTACTTC. Translating it yields CASSWGLAKNIQYF. Full variable domain (outside the CDR3, taken from reference TRBV7-9 and TRBJ2-4): DTGVSQNPRHKITKRGQNVTFRCDPISEHNRLYWYRQTLGQGPEFLTYFQNEAQLEKSRLLSDRFSAERPKGSFSTLEIQRTEQGDSAMYLCASSWGLAKNIQYFGAGTRLSVL.

This chain links TRBV19 with TRBJ1-6; D remains unclear. The V and J ends lost 0 bases and 6 bases respectively, with 9 bases between them. CDR3 length: 15 residues. Germline CDR1 and CDR2: LNHDA and SQIVND (reference sequence). CDR3 residues: CASSIDWNGNSPLHF. DNA for the CDR3: TGTGCCAGTAGTATAGATTGGAACGGTAATTCACCCCTCCACTTT.

The chain uses TRBV7-3 and TRBJ2-3; TRBD1 is a possible D gene (5 bases). V lost 5 bases and J 1 base, leaving 10 bases between the germline ends. The CDR3 has 14 residues. Germline V gives CDR1 SGHTA, CDR2 FQGTGA. As DNA, the CDR3 is TGTGCCAGCAGCGCCAGGGCCGGCACAGATACGCAGTATTTT. It is translated as CASSARAGTDTQYF.

The J gene is TRBJ1-2, the V gene TRBV6-5; D might be TRBD1 (6 bases). Trimming cost V 7 bases and J 8 bases, with 17 bases left between them. The germline V gene has CDR1 MNHEY and CDR2 SVGAGI. The CDR3 sequence is 13 residues long. CDR3 DNA sequence: TGTGCCAGCACCCGACAGGTCGGCGGGGGCTACACCTTC. Translation gives CASTRQVGGGYTF.

J is TRBJ2-3 and V is TRBV30; 7 bases match TRBD1. Germline V gives CDR1 GTSNPN, CDR2 SVGIG (reference sequence). The CDR3 is 14 amino acids. Trimming at V came to 7 bases and at J to 2 bases, leaving 9 bases not matched to a gene. The CDR3: CASQTGANTDTQYF. The CDR3 nucleotides are TGTGCCTCTCAAACAGGGGCCAACACAGATACGCAGTATTTT.

The chain is built from TRBV9 and TRBJ2-2; no clear D gene. This CDR3 is 16 amino acids long. Per the germline V gene, CDR1 is SGDLS and CDR2 is YYNGEE. With 1 base removed from V and 2 bases from J, the gap between germline ends came to 12 bases. The CDR3 nucleotides are TGTGCCAGCAGCGTATCGGAGCCACGAAACACCGGGGAGCTGTTTTTT. It is translated as CASSVSEPRNTGELFF.

This sequence joins TRBV6-1 and TRBJ2-6; weak D call: TRBD2 (6 bases). V lost 3 bases to trimming and J lost 4 bases, with 10 bases between them. This CDR3 is 15 amino acids long. In germline, CDR1 is MNHNS, CDR2 SASEGT. The CDR3 protein is CASSEEGLGANVLTF. CDR3 nucleotide sequence: TGTGCCAGCAGTGAGGAGGGGCTGGGGGCCAACGTCCTGACTTTC.

This chain joins TRBV5-6 and TRBJ2-2; perhaps TRBD1 as D (5 bases). V was cut by 0 bases and J by 9 bases, with 18 bases left in between. Germline V gene lookup returns CDR1 SGHDT and CDR2 YYEEEE. The CDR3 is 16 residues long. The CDR3 sequence: CASSLAGRQGARELFF. The CDR3 DNA sequence: TGTGCCAGCAGCTTGGCCGGACGTCAGGGCGCCCGGGAGCTGTTTTTT.

J is TRBJ1-1 and V is TRBV19, with a tentative D call TRBD1 (5 bases). CDR3 length equals 13 residues. Germline CDR1 LNHDA, CDR2 SQIVND (reference sequence). The V and J ends lost 5 bases and 1 base respectively, with 8 bases between them. CDR3 residues: CASSPQGNTEAFF. The CDR3 DNA follows: TGTGCCAGTAGTCCCCAGGGGAACACTGAAGCTTTCTTT.